This passage covers 19 T cell receptor beta chains from one sample sequenced in a study of blood T cell repertoires in COVID-19. The repertoire was sequenced with immunoSEQ multiplex PCR; TCRdb's copy has only in-frame clones and lacks some. In the table there are 300,000 to 350,000 clones, 75% to 95% of which are singletons. The sequenced material came from peripheral blood. The receptor source for this set is a woman aged 30 to 39 with COVID-19, enrolled during active disease.

The genes are TRBV5-4 and TRBJ2-3; D not resolved. This CDR3 is built from 13 residues. Trimming stripped 0 bases from V and 6 bases from J, with 8 bases between. The germline CDR1 and CDR2 sequences are SGHNT and YYREEE (reference sequence). This chain's CDR3 is CASSLAGSDTQYF. In nucleotides, the CDR3 is TGTGCCAGCAGCTTGGCAGGCAGTGATACGCAGTATTTT.

This clone was found a few times. The J gene is TRBJ1-1, the V gene TRBV10-3; unclear D gene. The CDR3 sequence is 12 residues long. The germline gives CDR1 ENHRY, CDR2 SYGVKD. V gave up 6 bases and J gave up 0 bases, with 5 bases separating them. This CDR3 is CAIRDLNTEAFF. The CDR3 DNA follows: TGTGCCATCAGGGACTTGAACACTGAAGCTTTCTTT.

The J gene is TRBJ2-7, the V gene TRBV28; D remains ambiguous. The CDR3 has 11 residues. Looked up from germline, CDR1 is MDHEN and CDR2 is SYDVKM. Deletions cut 2 bases from V and 5 bases from J, with 4 bases between. The CDR3 loop is CASSLGNEQYF. Here the CDR3 DNA reads TGTGCCAGCAGTTTAGGCAACGAGCAGTACTTC.

This chain uses TRBV7-3 with TRBJ1-3; 7 bases line up with TRBD1. CDR3 length: 16 amino acids. Per the germline V gene, CDR1 is SGHTA and CDR2 is FQGTGA. The ends lost 5 bases at V and 2 bases at J; junction bases unmatched: 9. The DNA of the CDR3 is TGTGCCAGCAGCGAAGGGCGAGGGACAGCTGGAAACACCATATATTTT. It is translated as CASSEGRGTAGNTIYF. The complete variable domain, with remaining parts taken from reference TRBV7-3 and TRBJ1-3, reads GAGVSQTPSNKVTEKGKYVELRCDPISGHTALYWYRQSLGQGPEFLIYFQGTGAADDSGLPNDRFFAVRPEGSVSTLKIQRTERGDSAVYLCASSEGRGTAGNTIYFGEGSWLTVV.

The genes are TRBV9 and TRBJ2-2; 8 bases align to TRBD1. The CDR3 runs 16 residues. J gave up 1 base and V 4 bases, and 6 bases lay outside the gene matches. Germline CDR1 and CDR2: SGDLS and YYNGEE. The CDR3 bases are TGTGCCAGCAGCCAAAGGACAGGGCTGAACACCGGGGAGCTGTTTTTT. Translation: CASSQRTGLNTGELFF.

This clone was recorded a few times. The chain employs TRBV28 and TRBJ1-5; TRBD1 matches at 7 bases. The germline V gene has CDR1 MDHEN and CDR2 SYDVKM. After removal of 5 bases from V and 0 bases from J, the junction contained 4 bases not matched to a gene. The CDR3 loop spans 15 amino acids. CDR3 bases: TGTGCCAGCAGTAAAGGGACAGTTAGCAATCAGCCCCAGCATTTT. Protein sequence: CASSKGTVSNQPQHF.

The chain joins TRBV5-4 to TRBJ2-1; unclear D gene. This CDR3 is built from 14 residues. CDR1 is SGHNT, CDR2 YYREEE, per germline (reference sequence). Trimming pared 0 bases from V and 10 bases from J, leaving 14 bases between. The CDR3 protein is CASSLELFSGEQFF. The CDR3 DNA reads as TGTGCCAGCAGCTTGGAGCTTTTTTCAGGCGAGCAGTTCTTC.

The chain links TRBV29-1 to TRBJ1-5; D is ambiguous. Germline lookup yields CDR1 SQVTM and CDR2 ANQGSEA. Between the trimmed V and J ends, which lost 2 bases and 9 bases, there was a span of 8 bases. This CDR3 contains 11 residues. The CDR3 spells CSVETTRPQHF. CDR3 bases: TGCAGCGTTGAAACCACTAGGCCCCAGCATTTT.

V is TRBV27 and J is TRBJ1-1, with TRBD1 identical over 9 bases. Germline values: CDR1 MNHEY, CDR2 SMNVEV (reference sequence). Unmatched junction bases numbered 8, after V lost 6 bases and J lost 3 bases. This CDR3 has 15 residues. The CDR3 DNA reads as TGTGCCAGCAGGCCGGGACAGGGATGGGACACTGAAGCTTTCTTT. Encoded protein: CASRPGQGWDTEAFF.

Concerning this clone itself: Compared with germline, one end of the junction differs, possibly owing to a read error. V usage is TRBV19 and J usage is TRBJ1-5; 7 bases line up with TRBD1. Germline-derived CDR1 and CDR2 are LNHDA and SQIVND (reference sequence). The CDR3 has 16 amino acids. CDR3 bases: TGTGCCAGTAGTACCATGACAGGGATCAGCAATCGGCCCCAGCATTTT. This encodes CASSTMTGISNRPQHF.

V usage is TRBV5-8 and J usage is TRBJ2-5, with a tentative D call TRBD2 (5 bases). The V gene's germline CDR1 is SGHTS and CDR2 YDEGEE. V lost 6 bases and J lost 5, with 11 bases in between. The length of the CDR3 is 12 residues. The CDR3 protein is CASTTTGETQYF. The CDR3 nucleotides are TGTGCCAGCACCACCACGGGGGAGACCCAGTACTTC.

The chain couples TRBV25-1 to TRBJ2-1, with 11 bases aligning to TRBD2. The CDR3 sequence is 15 residues long. CDR1 and CDR2 (germline): MGHDK, SYGVNS. The V gene end was trimmed by 6 bases and the J gene end by 4 bases; junction bases not matched to a gene: 5. CDR3 in DNA: TGTGCCAGCAGGGAACTAGCGGGGGCATACAATGAGCAGTTCTTC. Its protein is CASRELAGAYNEQFF. Filled out from reference TRBV25-1 and TRBJ2-1, the complete variable domain reads EADIYQTPRYLVIGTGKKITLECSQTMGHDKMYWYQQDPGMELHLIHYSYGVNSTEKGDLSSESTVSRIRTEHFPLTLESARPSHTSQYLCASRELAGAYNEQFFGPGTRLTVL.

V usage is TRBV5-1 and J usage is TRBJ2-2; D remains ambiguous. This CDR3 spans 15 amino acids. V was trimmed by 4 bases and J by 1 base, leaving 11 bases between them. Per germline, CDR1 SGHRS and CDR2 YFSETQ. DNA for the CDR3: TGCGCCAGCAGCCCAACACCGGGGAACACCGGGGAGCTGTTTTTT. Protein sequence: CASSPTPGNTGELFF.

The chain links TRBV10-1 to TRBJ2-1, with 11 positions matching TRBD1. V shed 2 bases and J 7 bases; nucleotides not matched to a gene: 4. The CDR3 spans 15 residues. In germline, CDR1 is WNHNN, CDR2 SYGVQD (reference sequence). The CDR3: CASSEPGQGDNEQFF. Here the CDR3 DNA reads TGCGCCAGCAGTGAGCCGGGACAGGGGGATAATGAGCAGTTCTTC.

The chain has TRBV10-1 and TRBJ2-7; D might be TRBD2 (5 bases). This CDR3 spans 13 amino acids. Germline CDR1 is WNHNN and CDR2 is SYGVQD (reference sequence). V lost 5 bases and J 9 bases, leaving 17 bases between the germline ends. The CDR3 sequence is CASSNVRGRGQYF. The CDR3 DNA follows: TGCGCCAGCAGTAACGTTCGGGGTCGGGGGCAGTACTTC.

The chain recombines TRBV19 with TRBJ1-1; D gene uncertain. The CDR3 spans 13 residues. CDR1 LNHDA and CDR2 SQIVND come from the germline V gene (reference sequence). The V gene lost 3 bases and the J gene lost 0 bases, with 5 bases spanning the gap. For the CDR3, the DNA is TGTGCCAGTAGTATGACTATGAACACTGAAGCTTTCTTT. Translation gives CASSMTMNTEAFF.

The chain links TRBV2 to TRBJ2-1, with D possibly TRBD1 on 6 matching bases. The CDR3 is 14 residues long. V lost 4 bases and J lost 3, with 10 bases in between. CDR1 is SNHLY, CDR2 FYNNEI, per germline. The CDR3 loop reads CASSGTANYNEQFF. Here the CDR3 DNA reads TGTGCCAGCAGTGGGACAGCGAACTACAATGAGCAGTTCTTC.

The V gene is TRBV29-1, the J gene TRBJ1-2, with D possibly being TRBD1 (5 bases). The germline V gene encodes CDR1 SQVTM and CDR2 ANQGSEA. V lost 4 bases, J lost 6 bases, and 18 bases lay in between. CDR3 length: 14 amino acids. The CDR3 sequence: CSVGRRGGPDGYTF. Here the CDR3 DNA reads TGCAGCGTTGGACGGCGCGGGGGTCCAGATGGCTACACCTTC.

The chain has TRBV14 and TRBJ2-7, with D possibly being TRBD2 (6 bases). Per the germline V gene, CDR1 is SGHDN and CDR2 is FVKESK. Trimming removed 4 bases from V and 2 bases from J, with 12 bases in between. The CDR3 runs to 14 residues. CDR3 sequence reads: CASSPWGLAYEQYF. For the CDR3, the DNA is TGTGCCAGCAGCCCATGGGGACTGGCCTACGAGCAGTACTTC.